Shown below are 25 T cell receptor beta chains from a single sample sequenced in a study of blood T cell repertoires in COVID-19. Assay: immunoSEQ multiplex PCR; the TCRdb copy retains only in-frame clones and omits some. The sample yields about 75,000 clones, approximately 85% seen once. Sequencing was done on a sample of peripheral blood. These receptors all stem from a woman older than 75 with active or convalescent COVID-19.

The rearrangement joins TRBV7-2 to TRBJ2-7; 11 nucleotides align to TRBD2. With V trimmed by 1 base and J by 4 bases, 3 bases remained unmatched. The germline gives CDR1 SGHTA, CDR2 FQGNSA. This CDR3 spans 15 amino acids. The CDR3 protein is CASSLGGLAVYEQYF. CDR3 bases: TGTGCCAGCAGCTTAGGGGGACTAGCGGTATACGAGCAGTACTTC.

This clone was seen only a few times. The chain couples TRBV7-8 to TRBJ2-7; 7 bases agree with TRBD1. J gave up 1 base and V 1 base, and 4 bases lay outside the gene matches. Germline V gene sequence: CDR1 SGHVS, CDR2 FQNEAQ. The CDR3 has 15 amino acids. CDR3 loop: CASSLGGQVSYEQYF. Here the CDR3 DNA reads TGTGCCAGCAGCTTAGGAGGACAGGTTTCCTACGAGCAGTACTTC.

The genes are TRBV19 and TRBJ2-3, with D tentatively TRBD2 (6 bases). Germline V gene data show CDR1 as LNHDA and CDR2 as SQIVND (reference sequence). The CDR3 runs to 14 residues. Trimming left V 7 bases short and J 2 bases short, with 13 bases between. CDR3 sequence reads: CASKGRGFTDTQYF. CDR3 nucleotides: TGTGCCAGTAAGGGGCGGGGATTCACAGATACGCAGTATTTT.

V gene TRBV5-4 combines with J gene TRBJ1-1, with D perhaps matching TRBD1 (5 bases). CDR1 and CDR2 (germline): SGHNT, YYREEE (reference sequence). The CDR3 consists of 15 residues. Trimming stripped 5 bases from V and 5 bases from J, with 19 bases between. This chain's CDR3 is CASRFGAGSGTEAFF. As DNA, the CDR3 is TGTGCCAGCAGGTTTGGGGCGGGGAGTGGGACTGAAGCTTTCTTT.

This chain uses TRBV18 with TRBJ2-2, with no clear D. V was pared by 3 bases and J by 1 base, with 6 bases between. CDR3 size: 14 residues. The germline V gene encodes CDR1 KGHSH and CDR2 LQKENI. CDR3 DNA: TGTGCCAGCTCACCCTCGCGGAACACCGGGGAGCTGTTTTTT. It translates to CASSPSRNTGELFF.

The V and J genes are TRBV11-2 and TRBJ2-7; 9 positions agree with TRBD1. This CDR3 is built from 15 residues. The junction had 5 bases not matched to a gene; V was cut back by 5 bases and J by 0 bases. CDR1 and CDR2 from the germline V gene are SGHAT and FQNNGV. DNA of the CDR3: TGTGCCAGCAGCCATAGACAGGGGGGCTCCTACGAGCAGTACTTC. This codes for CASSHRQGGSYEQYF.

The gene calls are TRBV6-5 and TRBJ1-1; D gene uncertain. Germline V gene data show CDR1 as MNHEY and CDR2 as SVGAGI. The CDR3 sequence is 13 residues long. V lost 6 bases and J lost 0, with 8 bases in between. The CDR3 loop reads CASSNTLNTEAFF. The CDR3 nucleotides read TGTGCCAGCAGCAACACCTTGAACACTGAAGCTTTCTTT.

The genes are TRBV27 and TRBJ1-6; 10 bases match TRBD1. CDR1 is MNHEY and CDR2 is SMNVEV in the germline V gene (reference sequence). The CDR3 spans 14 residues. The J segment lost 8 bases and the V segment lost 5 bases, leaving 3 bases of the junction unmatched. The CDR3 sequence is CASSGGQGHSPLHF. The CDR3, as DNA: TGTGCCAGCAGTGGGGGACAGGGGCATTCACCCCTCCACTTT.

A single count supports this clone. The V call is TRBV7-8, the J call TRBJ2-2; a possible D gene is TRBD2 (6 bases). CDR1 is SGHVS, CDR2 FQNEAQ, per germline. The CDR3 has 15 amino acids. Trimming left V 2 bases short and J 4 bases short, with 11 bases between. Here the CDR3 DNA reads TGTGCCAGCAGCTTACGGGGGAACCCCACCGGGGAGCTGTTTTTT. Translated, it gives CASSLRGNPTGELFF.

The chain links TRBV27 to TRBJ1-6; weak D call: TRBD1 (5 bases). This CDR3 has 17 residues. The germline gives CDR1 MNHEY, CDR2 SMNVEV (reference sequence). V was clipped by 3 bases and J by 8 bases, with 20 bases between them. The CDR3 sequence is CASSFFKGFSIDSPLHF. In nucleotides, the CDR3 is TGTGCCAGCAGTTTTTTTAAGGGGTTTTCTATCGATTCACCCCTCCACTTT.

The V and J genes are TRBV2 and TRBJ2-3; TRBD1 aligns across 7 bases. The CDR3 totals 15 residues. The V gene end was trimmed by 6 bases and the J gene end by 4 bases; junction bases not matched to a gene: 10. The germline V gene has CDR1 SNHLY and CDR2 FYNNEI. In nucleotides, the CDR3 is TGTGCCAGCAGGGCACAGGGGAGTAGAGCAGATACGCAGTATTTT. It yields the protein CASRAQGSRADTQYF.

This rearrangement joins TRBV7-8 to TRBJ1-2; D may be TRBD1 (5 bases). CDR1 SGHVS and CDR2 FQNEAQ come from the germline V gene. Trimming took off 0 bases at V and 6 bases at J, with 8 bases between the two ends. The CDR3 consists of 13 residues. CDR3 bases: TGTGCCAGCAGCTTAGCCCCCAGGGATGGCTACACCTTC. This sequence encodes CASSLAPRDGYTF.

The gene calls are TRBV21-1 and TRBJ1-2; TRBD1 reflects the table's D call only, with no check against the DNA. TRBV21-1 is a recognized pseudogene. There are 14 residues in the CDR3. The CDR3 spells CATYKQGRRYGYTF. The CDR3 bases are TGTGCCACCTATAAACAGGGAAGACGCTATGGCTACACCTTC.

The CDR3 region is CASSPDRRVEAFF. The CDR3 DNA reads TGTGCCAGCAGCCCCGATCGGAGGGTTGAAGCTTTCTTT. The rearrangement links TRBV11-2 to TRBJ1-1; D is unresolved. The ends were cut back, 5 bases at V and 7 bases at J, with 14 bases in the middle. Germline CDR1 is SGHAT and CDR2 is FQNNGV. The length of the CDR3 is 13 residues.

The chain combines TRBV11-2 with TRBJ2-5, with 9 bases matching TRBD2. J lost 6 bases, V lost 3 bases, and 8 bases had no gene match. CDR1 is SGHAT and CDR2 is FQNNGV in the germline V gene. The CDR3 sequence is 15 residues long. CDR3: CASSFPASGVQTQYF. CDR3 DNA: TGTGCCAGCAGCTTCCCGGCTAGCGGGGTACAGACCCAGTACTTC. The full variable domain, with the rest looked up from reference TRBV11-2 and TRBJ2-5, is EAGVAQSPRYKIIEKRQSVAFWCNPISGHATLYWYQQILGQGPKLLIQFQNNGVVDDSQLPKDRFSAERLKGVDSTLKIQPAKLEDSAVYLCASSFPASGVQTQYFGPGTRLLVL.

CDR3 sequence reads: CASSDSGWGRGPKETQYF. The CDR3 DNA follows: TGTGCCAGCAGTGACTCGGGGTGGGGCAGGGGTCCCAAAGAGACCCAGTACTTC. The chain employs TRBV6-4 and TRBJ2-5; possible D gene TRBD1, 6 bases. V was pared by 0 bases and J by 3 bases, with 20 bases between. Germline V gene sequence: CDR1 MRHNA, CDR2 SNTAGT. This CDR3 comprises 18 residues.

In its sample, this clone was seen a few times. The chain recombines TRBV5-6 with TRBJ1-1; 9 bases are shared with TRBD1. V lost 2 bases and J lost 8; bases outside the gene matches: 4. The CDR3 sequence is 13 residues long. Per the germline V gene, CDR1 is SGHDT and CDR2 is YYEEEE. The CDR3 protein is CASSFTGGSEAFF. The CDR3 DNA follows: TGTGCCAGCAGCTTCACAGGGGGCTCGGAAGCTTTCTTT.

The chain combines TRBV19 with TRBJ2-5, with 8 bases aligning to TRBD2. The germline V gene encodes CDR1 LNHDA and CDR2 SQIVND (reference sequence). This CDR3 has 17 residues. V shed 4 bases, J shed 9 bases, and the junction held 19 bases outside the gene matches. CDR3 sequence: CASSRGAGGSGRMAQYF. The CDR3 DNA is TGTGCCAGTAGTAGGGGCGCGGGAGGTTCCGGCCGCATGGCCCAGTACTTC.

This chain connects TRBV11-2 to TRBJ2-7, with 11 nucleotides matching TRBD2. From germline, CDR1 is SGHAT and CDR2 FQNNGV. The CDR3 has 17 amino acids. The V segment lost 2 bases and the J segment 0 bases; nucleotides outside the gene matches: 6. The CDR3 DNA is TGTGCCAGCAGCTTACCCTCTAGCGGGAGGCCCTCCTACGAGCAGTACTTC. Encoded protein: CASSLPSSGRPSYEQYF.

V and J are TRBV6-5 and TRBJ2-5, with 9 bases identical to TRBD1. Germline loops: CDR1 MNHEY, CDR2 SVGAGI. J was trimmed by 2 bases and V by 0 bases; bases with no gene match: 1. The CDR3 has 15 residues. The CDR3 DNA sequence: TGTGCCAGCAGTTACTCGGACAGGGGACAAGAGACCCAGTACTTC. This sequence encodes CASSYSDRGQETQYF.

The V and J genes are TRBV18 and TRBJ1-4; TRBD1 agrees at 7 bases. Per the germline V gene, CDR1 is KGHSH and CDR2 is LQKENI. The CDR3 extends over 15 amino acids. Germline trimming cut 6 bases from V and 7 bases from J; bases unmatched to any gene: 11. For the CDR3, the DNA is TGTGCCAGCTCCCCCCCAGGGGGTGGGGTTGAAAAACTGTTTTTT. It specifies CASSPPGGGVEKLFF.

This clone was observed a handful of times. The V gene is TRBV2, the J gene TRBJ1-1, with unresolved D. The CDR3 consists of 18 residues. V was shortened by 1 base and J by 5 bases, with 23 bases between the two germline ends. Germline lookup yields CDR1 SNHLY and CDR2 FYNNEI. CDR3 in amino acids: CASSEVGPWTHQRTEAFF. The CDR3 DNA is TGTGCCAGCAGTGAAGTGGGCCCCTGGACTCATCAGAGGACTGAAGCTTTCTTT.

This clone was observed a few times. The V gene is TRBV6-2 or TRBV6-3, the J gene TRBJ2-1; maybe TRBD2 (5 bases). Germline CDR1 MNHEY, CDR2 SVGEGT. V was clipped by 2 bases and J by 3 bases, with 17 bases between them. The CDR3 is 17 amino acids. DNA for the CDR3: TGTGCCAGCAGTTACGAGATAGCGAGAGGTTTCTACAATGAGCAGTTCTTC. It is translated as CASSYEIARGFYNEQFF.

This sequence joins TRBV3-1 (or the pseudogene TRBV3-2) and TRBJ1-5; tentatively, D is TRBD1 (6 bases). This CDR3 is built from 17 residues. Trimming pared 0 bases from V and 2 bases from J, leaving 14 bases between. The germline V gene has CDR1 LGHDT and CDR2 YNNKEL (reference sequence). CDR3 DNA sequence: TGTGCCAGCAGCCAAGAACCGGGGGGCGGGGGCAATCAGCCCCAGCATTTT. It yields the protein CASSQEPGGGGNQPQHF.

The rearrangement uses TRBV28 and TRBJ1-1, with no clear D. The germline V gene encodes CDR1 MDHEN and CDR2 SYDVKM. This CDR3 has 14 amino acids. V was shortened by 6 bases and J by 4 bases, with 15 bases between the two germline ends. The CDR3 sequence is CASSPRAFPTEAFF. The CDR3 region has the DNA TGTGCCAGCAGCCCGCGGGCGTTCCCCACTGAAGCTTTCTTT. The whole variable domain, remainder taken from reference TRBV28 and TRBJ1-1, is DVKVTQSSRYLVKRTGEKVFLECVQDMDHENMFWYRQDPGLGLRLIYFSYDVKMKEKGDIPEGYSVSREKKERFSLILESASTNQTSMYLCASSPRAFPTEAFFGQGTRLTVV.